This is a list of T cell receptor beta chains from one sample in a study of T cells in Graves' hyperthyroidism and ophthalmopathy. TCRdb fed the multiplex PCR reads into MiXCR, producing one record per CDR3 protein. The sample contains 390,000 or so distinct CDR3 sequences, roughly 14% of which appear only once. Sequences were obtained from blood. Source of these receptors: a young man with Graves' ophthalmopathy. CDR3s include the opening cysteine and the closing phenylalanine or tryptophan. Each record gives: CDR3 length, J gene, clone size, V gene, CDR3 protein. Clone sizes are given selectively: once, few, many, or a class where the clone is expanded.

length: 13; J: TRBJ2-3; size: many; V: TRBV12-3/TRBV12-4; CDR3: CASSRGQADTQYF
length: 13; J: TRBJ2-1; size: many; V: TRBV2; CDR3: CASSDGVHNEQFF
length: 13; J: TRBJ2-5; size: many; V: TRBV7-7; CDR3: CASSSRVYETQYF
length: 15; J: TRBJ2-7; size: few; V: TRBV11-3; CDR3: CASSFGPQGDYEQYF
length: 15; J: TRBJ2-3; size: many; V: TRBV27; CDR3: CASSLTYGSPDTQYF
length: 15; J: TRBJ1-2; size: many; V: TRBV6-2/TRBV6-3; CDR3: CASTPFGLANYGYTF
length: 21; J: TRBJ2-3; size: -; V: TRBV6-2/TRBV6-3; CDR3: CASRGRGGSGDSAPSTDTQYF
length: 17; J: TRBJ1-1; size: -; V: TRBV6-1; CDR3: CASSEGKGLGRNTEAFF
length: 15; J: TRBJ2-2; size: -; V: TRBV30; CDR3: CAWTQASGSGGELFF
length: 14; J: TRBJ1-2; size: many; V: TRBV4-1; CDR3: CASSHHFSPPGYTF
length: 16; J: TRBJ1-6; size: few; V: TRBV7-8; CDR3: CASSFSGGPYNSPLHF
length: 16; J: TRBJ1-1; size: few; V: TRBV19; CDR3: CASSQNGEIFHTEAFF
length: 14; J: TRBJ2-7; size: -; V: TRBV11-1; CDR3: CASSLRDTYYEQYF
length: 14; J: TRBJ2-5; size: few; V: TRBV20-1; CDR3: CSAREPDREETRYF
length: 11; J: TRBJ1-4; size: many; V: TRBV20-1; CDR3: CSTLSNEKLFF
length: 13; J: TRBJ1-5; size: few; V: TRBV28; CDR3: CASGDSWNQPQHF
length: 14; J: TRBJ1-2; size: few; V: TRBV29-1; CDR3: CSVESWTGAYGYTF
length: 16; J: TRBJ2-1; size: many; V: TRBV5-1; CDR3: CASSFFRTGSDNEQFF
length: 14; J: TRBJ2-7; size: many; V: TRBV6-2/TRBV6-3; CDR3: CASSYMGSSYEQYF
length: 12; J: TRBJ2-1; size: many; V: TRBV2; CDR3: CARVDGTNEQFF
length: 14; J: TRBJ1-2; size: many; V: TRBV6-1; CDR3: CASSGQLLGYGYTF
length: 12; J: TRBJ2-1; size: many; V: TRBV20-1; CDR3: CSAAGSWNEQFF
length: 12; J: TRBJ2-3; size: many; V: TRBV20-1; CDR3: CSARAQGDTQYF